The clone carrying this T cell receptor (beta chain) occurred a few times. The data are from a study of T cells after yellow fever vaccination. It was through 5'RACE template switching that TCR cDNA was made, with a universal primer site and UMIs added. TCRdb fed the 5' RACE reads into MiXCR, producing one record per CDR3 protein. Of around 50,000 distinct CDR3 sequences in the sample, 5% to 7% were seen once. With V trimmed by 5 bases and J by 6 bases, 7 bases remained unmatched. Germline V gene lookup returns CDR1 MNHEY and CDR2 SMNVEV (reference sequence). This CDR3 comprises 15 residues. Study-level results: Reappearance after the booster was seen for most primary-vaccination clones, at about 95% CD4 and 70% to 90% CD8.

Source: PBMCs, either bulk or a sorted T-cell subset (CD4+, CD8+, memory, or dextramer-sorted; not recorded which), taken 45 days after the yellow fever booster vaccination. The receptor was derived from a man aged 25 to 40 who received the YFV17D yellow fever vaccine. V gene TRBV27 combines with J gene TRBJ2-1, with 10 bases matching TRBD2. The CDR3 DNA reads TGTGCCAGCAGTATAACTAGCGGGAAGGTCAATGAGCAGTTCTTC. Amino acid sequence: CASSITSGKVNEQFF.